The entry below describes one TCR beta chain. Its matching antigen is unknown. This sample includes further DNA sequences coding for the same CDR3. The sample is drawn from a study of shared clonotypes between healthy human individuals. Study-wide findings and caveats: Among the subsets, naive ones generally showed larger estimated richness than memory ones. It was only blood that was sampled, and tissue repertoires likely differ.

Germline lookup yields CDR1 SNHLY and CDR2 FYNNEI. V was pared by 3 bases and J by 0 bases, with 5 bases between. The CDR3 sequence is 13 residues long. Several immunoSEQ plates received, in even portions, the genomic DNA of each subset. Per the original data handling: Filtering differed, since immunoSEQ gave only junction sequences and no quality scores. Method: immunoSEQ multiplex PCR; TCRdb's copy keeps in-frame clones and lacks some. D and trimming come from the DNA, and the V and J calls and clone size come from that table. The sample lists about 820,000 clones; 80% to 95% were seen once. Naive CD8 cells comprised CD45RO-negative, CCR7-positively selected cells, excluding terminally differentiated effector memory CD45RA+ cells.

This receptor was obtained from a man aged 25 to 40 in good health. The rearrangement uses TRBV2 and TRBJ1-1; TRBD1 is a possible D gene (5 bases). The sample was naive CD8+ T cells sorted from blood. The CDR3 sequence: CASSEGVNTEAFF. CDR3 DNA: TGTGCCAGCAGTGAGGGGGTGAACACTGAAGCTTTCTTT.